Below are 5 T cell receptor beta chains sequenced from a single sample in a study of cytomegalovirus exposure and HLA in healthy donors. PCR involved 60 Vbeta and 13 Jbeta primers. The assay was immunoSEQ multiplex PCR, and TCRdb's table has in-frame clones only and misses some. The sample carries fewer than 250,000 clones, 76% recorded once. Sequenced: PBMCs. These receptors all come from a man younger than 35 in good health and CMV-seronegative.

The chain uses TRBV5-4 and TRBJ2-4; D is perhaps TRBD1 (7 bases). Germline CDR1 reads SGHNT; CDR2 reads YYREEE (reference sequence). The CDR3 has 16 amino acids. Trimming removed 4 bases from V and 2 bases from J, with 16 bases in between. CDR3 DNA: TGTGCCAGCAGCAAACCTTCAGGGGGGCCCAAAAACATTCAGTACTTC. This translates into CASSKPSGGPKNIQYF.

V usage is TRBV11-3 and J usage is TRBJ2-5; 7 bases are shared with TRBD2. Trimming took 5 bases from V and 5 from J; bases not matched to a gene: 5. From germline, CDR1 is SGHNT and CDR2 YENEEA. The CDR3 sequence is 13 residues long. Here the CDR3 reads CASSRTRSETQYF. CDR3 coding DNA: TGTGCCAGCAGCAGGACTAGATCGGAGACCCAGTACTTC. Complete variable domain (other parts from reference TRBV11-3 and TRBJ2-5): EAGVVQSPRYKIIEKKQPVAFWCNPISGHNTLYWYLQNLGQGPELLIRYENEEAVDDSQLPKDRFSAERLKGVDSTLKIQPAELGDSAVYLCASSRTRSETQYFGPGTRLLVL.

This clone was found once. This rearrangement joins TRBV7-9 to TRBJ2-7; possible D gene TRBD2, 6 bases. Looked up from germline, CDR1 is SEHNR and CDR2 is FQNEAQ (reference sequence). This CDR3 is built from 13 residues. V was pared by 0 bases and J by 7 bases, with 10 bases between. CDR3 sequence reads: CASSLAGGVEQYF. CDR3 DNA: TGTGCCAGCAGCTTAGCGGGAGGAGTAGAGCAGTACTTC.

The chain recombines TRBV1 with TRBJ2-3; the D call TRBD2 from the table was never checked on the DNA. TRBV1 is noted as a pseudogene. CDR3 length: 17 residues. DNA of the CDR3: TGCACCAGCAGCCAAATCTCACTAGCGGGCCTCCGAGATACGCAGTATTTT. It yields the protein CTSSQISLAGLRDTQYF.

This clone turned up a few times. The chain is built from TRBV30 and TRBJ1-1; D is uncertain. In germline, CDR1 is GTSNPN, CDR2 SVGIG (reference sequence). Between the trimmed V and J ends, which lost 5 bases and 5 bases, there was a span of 6 bases. CDR3 length: 10 amino acids. The CDR3 loop is CAWVGTEAFF. Written as DNA, the CDR3 is TGTGCCTGGGTCGGGACTGAAGCTTTCTTT.